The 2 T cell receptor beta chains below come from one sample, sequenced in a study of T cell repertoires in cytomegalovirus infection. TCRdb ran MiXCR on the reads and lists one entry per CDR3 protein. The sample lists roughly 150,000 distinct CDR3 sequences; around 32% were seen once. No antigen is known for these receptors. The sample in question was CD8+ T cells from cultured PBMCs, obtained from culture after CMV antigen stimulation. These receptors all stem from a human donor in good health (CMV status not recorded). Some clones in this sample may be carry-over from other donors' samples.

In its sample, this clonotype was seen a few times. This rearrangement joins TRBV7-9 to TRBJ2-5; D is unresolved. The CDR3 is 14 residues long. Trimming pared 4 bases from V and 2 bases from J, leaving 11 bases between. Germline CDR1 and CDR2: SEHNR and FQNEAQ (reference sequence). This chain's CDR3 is CASSSLPEQETQYF. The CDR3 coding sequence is TGTGCCAGCAGCTCCCTGCCCGAGCAAGAGACCCAGTACTTC.

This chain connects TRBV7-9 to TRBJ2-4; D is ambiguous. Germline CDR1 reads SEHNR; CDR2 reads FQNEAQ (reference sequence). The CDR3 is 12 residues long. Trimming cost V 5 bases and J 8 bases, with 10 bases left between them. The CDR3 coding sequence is TGTGCCAGCAGCCCCCCGGTAGACATTCAGTACTTC. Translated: CASSPPVDIQYF.